This T cell receptor (beta chain) was retrieved from a study of cytomegalovirus exposure and HLA in healthy donors. PCR employed 60 Vbeta and 13 Jbeta primers. Profiled with immunoSEQ multiplex PCR; TCRdb holds only in-frame clones, not every one. There are roughly 15,000 clones in the sample; 60% to 70% occur only once, and roughly 18% lies in the top ten. On this clone itself: Its specificity is not known.

The CDR3 runs to 14 residues. The junction had 3 bases not matched to a gene; V was cut back by 4 bases and J by 7 bases. Germline V gene lookup returns CDR1 SGHNT and CDR2 YYREEE (reference sequence). Study-wide points: Among immune exposure information, only CMV serostatus was available. High sensitivity and specificity were reportedly achieved when the classifier diagnosed cytomegalovirus status.

This TCR came from a woman aged 45-60 years in good health and CMV-seropositive. The source material was PBMCs. The genes are TRBV5-4 and TRBJ2-7, with 15 bases matching TRBD2. For the CDR3, the DNA is TGTGCCAGCAGCACGGGACTAGCGGGAGGAGAGCAGTACTTC. It codes for CASSTGLAGGEQYF. The full variable domain, in which reference TRBV5-4 and TRBJ2-7 provide the parts outside the CDR3, is ETGVTQSPTHLIKTRGQQVTLRCSSQSGHNTVSWYQQALGQGPQFIFQYYREEENGRGNFPPRFSGLQFPNYSSELNVNALELDDSALYLCASSTGLAGGEQYFGPGTRLTVT.